The clone carrying this TCR beta chain was counted many times. The ends were cut back, 4 bases at V and 4 bases at J, with 7 bases in the middle. The CDR3 spans 13 residues. Germline V gene sequence: CDR1 MRHNA, CDR2 SNTAGT. These data come from a study of T-cell reconstitution after alpha-beta-depleted transplantation in children. The authors prepared the TCRbeta library with unique molecular identifiers. TCRdb re-called the PCR reads with MiXCR, one entry per CDR3 protein. The sample comprises 700,000 to 950,000 distinct CDR3 sequences, about 15% of which are singletons, and roughly 4.8% rests with the top ten.

The specimen comprised PBMCs, mostly from graft donor cells, sampled 360 days after TCRalphabeta/CD19-depleted stem cell transplant. The clonotype was recovered from a male patient aged 10-17 years who had a stem cell transplant for acute lymphoblastic leukemia, so the T cells may come from the graft donor. J is TRBJ2-2 and V is TRBV6-4; no definite D call. The CDR3 DNA sequence: TGTGCCAGCAGTGGCCAAAGCACCGGGGAGCTGTTTTTT. This translates into CASSGQSTGELFF.